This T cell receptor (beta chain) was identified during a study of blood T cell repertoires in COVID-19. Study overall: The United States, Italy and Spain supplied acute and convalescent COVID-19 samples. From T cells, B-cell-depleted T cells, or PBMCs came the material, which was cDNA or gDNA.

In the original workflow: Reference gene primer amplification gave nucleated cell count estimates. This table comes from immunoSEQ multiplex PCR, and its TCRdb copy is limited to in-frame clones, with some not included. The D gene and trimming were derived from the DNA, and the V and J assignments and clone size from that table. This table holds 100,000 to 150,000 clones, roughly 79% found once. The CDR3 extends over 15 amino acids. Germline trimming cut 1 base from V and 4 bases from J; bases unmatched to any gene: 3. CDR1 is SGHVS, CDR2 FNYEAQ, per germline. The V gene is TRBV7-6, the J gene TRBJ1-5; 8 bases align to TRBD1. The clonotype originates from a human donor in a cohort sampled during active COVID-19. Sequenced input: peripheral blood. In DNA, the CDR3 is TGTGCCAGCAGCTTAGGGACAGGGCGGAATCAGCCCCAGCATTTT. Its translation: CASSLGTGRNQPQHF.